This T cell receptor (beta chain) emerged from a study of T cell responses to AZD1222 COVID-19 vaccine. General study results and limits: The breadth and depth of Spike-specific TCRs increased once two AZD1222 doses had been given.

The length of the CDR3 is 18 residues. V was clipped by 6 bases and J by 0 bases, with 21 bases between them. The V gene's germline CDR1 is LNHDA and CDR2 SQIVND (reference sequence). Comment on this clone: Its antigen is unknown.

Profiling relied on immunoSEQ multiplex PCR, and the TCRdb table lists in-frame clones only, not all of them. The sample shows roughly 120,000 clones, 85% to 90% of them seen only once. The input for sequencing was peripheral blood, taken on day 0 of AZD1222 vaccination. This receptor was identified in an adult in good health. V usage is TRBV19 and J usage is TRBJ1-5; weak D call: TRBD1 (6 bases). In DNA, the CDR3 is TGTGCCAGTAGCGATGGGGGCCCCGGGACCGATAGCAATCAGCCCCAGCATTTT. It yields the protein CASSDGGPGTDSNQPQHF.